This T cell receptor beta chain was documented in a study of Graves' ophthalmopathy and Graves' hyperthyroidism. Broader study findings: Most thyroid-expanded clonotypes exceeding 0.001 frequency were also found in blood. Distinction of ophthalmopathy from stable hyperthyroidism by a 13-signature model reached 87.88% sensitivity and just under 84% specificity.

Amplification of TCR beta CDR3 regions used RNA transcripts. HTBI primers primed a first-round RT-PCR, and a second-round multiplex PCR followed. MiXCR was run by TCRdb on the multiplex PCR reads, yielding one entry per CDR3 protein. Of almost 400,000 distinct CDR3 sequences listed, about 17% are singletons. With 0 bases clipped from V and 2 bases from J, the junction kept 5 bases outside the gene matches. Germline V lookup: CDR1 SGHTA, CDR2 FQGNSA. The CDR3 contains 17 residues. Points on this clonotype: As yet, its antigen is unknown.

Sampling over 8 ml of fresh peripheral blood provided the PBMCs. The TCR sequence derives from a woman younger than 30 with Graves' ophthalmopathy. The sequenced material came from peripheral blood. This chain joins TRBV7-2 and TRBJ2-7; TRBD2 agrees at 12 bases. The CDR3: CASSLAGTSGLPYEQYF. DNA of the CDR3: TGTGCCAGCAGCTTAGCCGGGACTAGCGGGTTACCCTACGAGCAGTACTTC.